This is a list of T cell receptor beta chains from one sample in a study of spatial heterogeneity in lung cancer. TCRdb re-called the 5' RACE reads through MiXCR, storing one row per CDR3 protein. Among under 75,000 distinct CDR3 sequences, about 9.5% were seen once, and the ten largest hold approximately 2%. The sample in question was PBMCs, obtained at follow-up. These receptors were collected from a female donor with early-stage non-small cell lung cancer. Both conserved end residues are trimmed from each CDR3. Each record gives: clone size, J gene, V gene, CDR3 protein. The size entry is marked missing in some rows and otherwise reads once, few, many or a size class.

few,TRBJ2-1,TRBV7-8,ASSLAGGPSSSYNEQF
many,TRBJ2-7,TRBV3-1,ASSQPNWRTGKYEQY
many,TRBJ1-2,TRBV20-1,SARVPGTANYGYT
few,TRBJ2-5,TRBV7-3,ASSFSSGNQETQY
many,TRBJ2-1,TRBV4-1,ASSHPGRSFYNEQF
medium-sized,TRBJ2-3,TRBV28,ASTQKGLGTDTQY
many,TRBJ2-7,TRBV28,ASSFPGSEYEQY
many,TRBJ2-7,TRBV7-9,ASSPTGDSYEQY
few,TRBJ2-1,TRBV2,ASSEKVTEQF
.,TRBJ2-3,TRBV27,ASSFGGVGTDTQY
many,TRBJ1-2,TRBV6-2/TRBV6-3,ASRRAESSYGYT
many,TRBJ2-1,TRBV11-2,ASRPGQGRANEQF
many,TRBJ2-3,TRBV28,ASSLVTRRQTDTQY
many,TRBJ2-1,TRBV9,ASSVDFYNEQF
.,TRBJ2-1,TRBV18,ASSPMRASSYNEQF
few,TRBJ2-3,TRBV9,ASSVGPQADTQY
.,TRBJ2-4,TRBV6-5,ASSTLADEAKNIQY
many,TRBJ2-1,TRBV5-4,ASSFGAGLNNEQF
many,TRBJ2-7,TRBV21-1,ASSRSGRGSYEQY
many,TRBJ2-2,TRBV7-2,ASSLVRGELF
many,TRBJ2-7,TRBV20-1,SARSKMRDGTYEQY
many,TRBJ2-5,TRBV20-1,SASQAGGSQETQY
many,TRBJ1-1,TRBV28,ASSPSVATEAF
many,TRBJ2-7,TRBV4-2,ASSQDSGGLPYEQY
many,TRBJ2-3,TRBV27,ASSLAGAGLITDTQY
.,TRBJ2-5,TRBV15,ATSTTLLAEEETQY
many,TRBJ2-5,TRBV5-1,ASSPNQETQY
many,TRBJ1-3,TRBV7-8,ASRGIRSGNTIY
many,TRBJ2-1,TRBV14,ASSQVGEWDEQF
many,TRBJ2-7,TRBV12-3/TRBV12-4,ASSSETGSYEQY
few,TRBJ2-6,TRBV24-1,APRDCGANVLT
few,TRBJ2-1,TRBV5-1,ASSLTGESSYNEQF
.,TRBJ2-3,TRBV6-1,VSSGPTTTDTQY